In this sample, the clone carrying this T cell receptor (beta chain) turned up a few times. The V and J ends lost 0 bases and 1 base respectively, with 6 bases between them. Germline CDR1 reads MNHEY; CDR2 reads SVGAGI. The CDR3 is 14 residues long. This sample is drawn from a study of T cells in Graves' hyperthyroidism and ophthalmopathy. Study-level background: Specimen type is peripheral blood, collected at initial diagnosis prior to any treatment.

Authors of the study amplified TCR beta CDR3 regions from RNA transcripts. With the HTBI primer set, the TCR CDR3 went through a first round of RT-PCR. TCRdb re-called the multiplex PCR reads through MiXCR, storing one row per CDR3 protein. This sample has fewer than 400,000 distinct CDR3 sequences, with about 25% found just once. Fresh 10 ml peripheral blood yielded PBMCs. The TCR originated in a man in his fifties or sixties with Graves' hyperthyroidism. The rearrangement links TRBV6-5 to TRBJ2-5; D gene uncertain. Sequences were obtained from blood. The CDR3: CASSYSQAQETQYF. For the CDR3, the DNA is TGTGCCAGCAGTTACTCCCAGGCCCAAGAGACCCAGTACTTC.